This T cell receptor (beta chain) was found in a study of long-term antiretroviral therapy in people with HIV (dated by TCRdb to between 2021 and 2024). Concerning the study at large: The earliest samples were collected approximately a decade before the 2015 WHO recommendation for immediate ART, a period when ART was typically delayed until CD4 counts fell. A retrospective serial study tested whether changes in peripheral blood TRB repertoire composition and diversity were associated with ART initiation and durable HIV suppression. The cohort contributed about 200 cryopreserved PBMC samples from under 35 adults with confirmed HIV infection, collected serially over a mean of 6 years (range 1-12). Of the roughly 31 participants with HIV, approximately twelve were female. No cross-contamination during QIAcube processing turned up in test extractions that ran a monoclonal T-cell line alongside about 35 polyclonal samples. Here is what the overall study found, with its caveats: Because pre-ART samples had limited cell numbers, profiling was done on unsorted PBMC rather than on sorted CD4+ and CD8+ T cells. Expanded TRB clones identified before ART initiation dominated the repertoire across all time points, though the dominance fluctuated and decreased in many PLHIV after ART. Starting ART was linked to a significant rise in TRB diversity, yet even with long-term ART the diversity remained significantly lower than in transplant donor controls. The samples span the years 2004 to 2017, and the ART regimens used may be less effective than current regimens. HIV repertoires had narrower CDR3 length ranges than controls, and the network structure suggested an antigen-experienced repertoire that shifted only slightly toward naive after ART. Inferences about post-ART repertoire changes are limited because no data were available on ART adherence, viral resistance or therapy changes. Because PBMC availability was limited, only the TCR beta chain was sequenced, with no alpha chain pairing.

The immunoSEQ hsTCRB v3.0 assay was used at survey level resolution to sequence the TRB variable region. The target sequencing depth for TRB was roughly 35,000-55,000 T-cell genomes per sample. An Illumina MiSeq with a v3 150-cycle kit was used to sequence the pooled TRB libraries. Per the authors' processing: Analysis of repertoires was carried out in R inside a reproducible Nextflow workflow spanning QC, data transformation and analysis. LymphoSeq2, an R package for AIRR-Seq data exploration, was used to implement custom analyses. After excluding a few samples that yielded fewer than 5000 total TRB sequences, around 190 HIV repertoires remained for analysis. Among the roughly 200 retained HIV repertoires, some 60 were collected before ART initiation and around 130 after ART initiation. Repertoires were downsampled to 5000 TRB nucleotide sequences, and summary statistics were averaged over 100 downsampling iterations. The analysis kept only TRB sequences whose CDR3 regions were at least seven amino acids long. Diversity was assessed using a clonality score derived from Shannon entropy and using the Gini coefficient. In the repertoire networks, any two of the top 5000 CDR3 amino acid sequences were linked whenever the two sequences differed by an edit distance of one. For TRB CDR3 amino acid sequences, antigen specificity groups and MHC restriction were predicted with GLIPH2. Known CMV, EBV, HIV or tissue antigen associations were flagged by matching CDR3 amino acid sequences against VDJdb and McPAS-TCR. Pre-ART, post-ART and control groups were compared with Wilcoxon signed-rank tests and Holm-Bonferroni correction. Drawn from immuneACCESS, this table holds only the in-frame rearrangements with V and J called that TCRdb kept. Clones are partly lost; checked studies trace under half to an unresolved V gene and leave the rest unexplained. The V and J calls and the clone size are those of that table, but D and trimming were determined from the DNA. This sample gives about 27,000 clones in total; approximately 95% of them show up just once. The top ten hold 9.2% of the sample.

To be included, a participant needed at least one PBMC sample from before ART initiation plus at least two post-ART samples. All participants with HIV were treated in the United States of America. Cryopreserved samples of about 0.95-10 million PBMC were thawed and washed before DNA extraction. At the time of the earliest PBMC sample, participants with HIV were aged between roughly 23 and 60 years. Each participant contributed PBMC samples from 1-4 timepoints before ART initiation and 2-8 timepoints after ART initiation, with a median of 7 samples. Serial HIV viral load, CD4+ T-cell count, ART history and demographic data were obtained for every participant. Using a Qiagen kit on a QIAcube, genomic DNA was extracted from unsorted PBMC, with samples processed in batches of 12. Concerning this clone itself: There is no known antigen for this receptor. One base away there is no much larger clone; base qualities are not given.

CDR1 MGHRA and CDR2 YSYEKL are derived from the germline V gene. Trimming removed 2 bases from V and 0 bases from J, leaving 10 bases between the germline ends. From its cysteine to its phenylalanine, the CDR3 spans 16 amino acids. Of all the DNA, just the CDR3 is kept, 48 bases in frame from base 1. Here the chain combines TRBV4-1 and TRBJ1-4, with the D gene not clear enough to name. The sequences come from unsorted PBMCs, collected 7.6 years after starting antiretroviral therapy. The TCR originated in a woman between 35 and 50 years old with HIV. The base sequence is TGCGCCAGCAGCCAAATCGGACGGACAACTAATGAAAAACTGTTTTTT. Translated, this gives CASSQIGRTTNEKLFF.